Sequencing of this T cell receptor beta chain was carried out in a study of cytomegalovirus exposure and HLA in healthy donors. Overall study context: For the roughly 400 genotyped donors, more than 65% fell within the Caucasian-associated ancestry cluster. Whole-study findings and limits: Later work showed greater clonal expansion in HLA-associated TCR beta chains than in equally common others. In a later analysis, TCR beta V- and J-gene trimming showed a link to a missense DCLRE1C variant. The study listed 150 to 200 cytomegalovirus-associated TCR beta chains.

Turning to this clone: Antigen: not known.

13 Jbeta primers and 60 Vbeta primers were used for the PCR. The data were produced by immunoSEQ multiplex PCR, yet TCRdb's version contains in-frame clones alone and is incomplete. This sample yields over 90,000 clones, of which over 80% are seen a single time; approximately 2.8% belongs to the top ten. V lost 5 bases to trimming and J lost 6 bases; unmatched junction nucleotides: 10. Germline CDR1 SGHVS, CDR2 FNYEAQ. This CDR3 is 15 amino acids long. The specimen was PBMCs. This TCR was recovered from a man aged 40-49 years in good health and CMV-seronegative. The chain recombines TRBV7-6 with TRBJ1-2; 9 nucleotides align to TRBD1. The CDR3 loop reads CASSPTGGSGDGYTF. In nucleotides, the CDR3 is TGTGCCAGCAGCCCAACAGGGGGCAGCGGGGATGGCTACACCTTC.